This TCR beta chain was profiled in a study of OX40 agonist ivuxolimab in advanced cancers. Germline V gives CDR1 MDHEN, CDR2 SYDVKM. CDR3 length: 14 residues. With V trimmed by 4 bases and J by 5 bases, 6 bases remained unmatched. Using immunoSEQ multiplex PCR, the repertoire was profiled, and TCRdb retains in-frame clones only, with some absent. This table has roughly 100,000 clones, 80% to 90% appearing once. Study outcomes and limitations: Among the lowest peripheral clonal expansion occurred in 0.1-3.0 mg/kg partial responders. At doses 0.1 to 3.0 mg/kg, CD4+ and CD8+ clones expanded.

Turning to this clone: Its specificity is not known.

This specimen was CD4+ or CD8+ T cells sorted from blood, taken in a trial of the OX40 agonist ivuxolimab. This chain links TRBV28 with TRBJ2-5; 8 bases are shared with TRBD2. The source is an adult with an advanced solid tumor such as melanoma, head and neck, liver or kidney cancer. The CDR3 protein is CASSSGGGRETQYF. The CDR3 DNA follows: TGTGCCAGCAGTTCCGGGGGGGGTAGGGAGACCCAGTACTTC.